The clone carrying this TCR beta chain is a singleton in its sample. As yet, its antigen is unknown. The CDR3 consists of 14 residues. V lost 3 bases and J 4 bases, leaving 9 bases between the germline ends. Germline V gene sequence: CDR1 SGHAT, CDR2 FQNNGV. Clones were read by immunoSEQ multiplex PCR, and TCRdb kept only the in-frame ones, dropping some. Found here are about 2,100,000 clones, about 93% of them singletons; the top ten hold around 1.7%. Naive CD8 isolation took CD45RO-negative cells positively selected for CCR7 and excluded terminally differentiated effector memory CD45RA+ cells. The data were taken from a study of shared clonotypes between healthy human individuals. Notes on the study in general: Depth of sequencing was expected to influence donor clonotype sharing. Estimated clonotype richness was generally higher in naive than memory subsets.

The V gene is TRBV11-2, the J gene TRBJ2-2, with a weak D call TRBD2 (6 bases). The sample comprised naive CD8+ T cells from PBMCs. The clonotype comes from a man aged 18 to 35 in good health. Some clones in this sample may be carry-over from other donors' samples. DNA of the CDR3: TGTGCCAGCAGCTTCCAGGGACTCACCGGGGAGCTGTTTTTT. Protein product: CASSFQGLTGELFF.